The present entry profiles one T cell receptor beta chain with its context. The data belong to a study of early stage breast cancer tumors. The assay was immunoSEQ multiplex PCR, and TCRdb's table has in-frame clones only and misses some. Seen here are about 72,000 clones, 65% to 85% observed once, and the top ten hold roughly 3%. Germline-derived CDR1 and CDR2 are MDHEN and SYDVKM. There are 13 residues in the CDR3. Trimming took 2 bases from V and 3 from J, leaving 7 bases between them. This rearrangement joins TRBV28 to TRBJ1-2; D is uncertain. The sequenced sample consisted of blood. The TCR sequence derives from a person between 55 and 69 years old with breast cancer. CDR3 in amino acids: CASSLPRYYGYTF. The CDR3 DNA is TGTGCCAGCAGTTTACCCCGATACTATGGCTACACCTTC.